Listed here is a single T cell receptor (beta chain). Antigen unknown. Amplification used 60 Vbeta primers and 13 Jbeta primers. Clones were read by immunoSEQ multiplex PCR, and TCRdb kept only the in-frame ones, dropping some. Of around 270,000 clones listed, approximately 80% are singletons. The ends were cut back, 5 bases at V and 4 bases at J, with 20 bases in the middle. Germline lookup yields CDR1 SEHNR and CDR2 FQNEAQ (reference sequence). The CDR3 contains 16 residues. This entry is derived from a study of cytomegalovirus exposure and HLA in healthy donors. Overall study context: Earlier findings included 90 million to 120 million unique TCR beta sequences obtained from about 180 million T cells. Overall study results and limits: In vitro assays verified that a few CMV-associated chains recognized CMV antigens specifically. It was reported that TCR beta sequences correctly inferred the HLA-A and HLA-B alleles for most subjects.

The gene calls are TRBV7-9 and TRBJ2-5; D is perhaps TRBD1 (6 bases). The sample comprised PBMCs. This receptor was taken from a girl aged 2 to 10 in good health and CMV-seronegative. The CDR3 is CASSTTLQGSSETQYF. As DNA, the CDR3 is TGTGCCAGCAGCACGACGTTACAGGGTTCCTCAGAGACCCAGTACTTC.